The 20 T cell receptor beta chains below were found in one sample sequenced in a study of blood T cell repertoires in COVID-19. Using immunoSEQ multiplex PCR, the repertoire was profiled, and TCRdb retains in-frame clones only, with some absent. Here the sample spans approximately 200,000 clones, about nine tenths being singletons. The sample comprised PBMCs or T cells enriched from blood (not recorded which). The source of these receptors is a woman in her 30s who had recovered from COVID-19.

The chain is built from TRBV7-9 and TRBJ2-7; D gene uncertain. The CDR3 has 12 amino acids. Trimming removed 0 bases from V and 7 bases from J, with 7 bases in between. The germline gives CDR1 SEHNR, CDR2 FQNEAQ (reference sequence). CDR3 residues: CASSLATTEQYF. Here the CDR3 DNA reads TGTGCCAGCAGCTTAGCGACGACAGAGCAGTACTTC.

The J gene is TRBJ2-7, the V gene TRBV5-1, with TRBD2 matching 10 bases. The ends lost 4 bases at V and 2 bases at J; junction bases unmatched: 3. Germline V gene sequence: CDR1 SGHRS, CDR2 YFSETQ. The CDR3 runs to 14 residues. The CDR3 spells CASSRTSGPYEQYF. The CDR3 nucleotides read TGCGCCAGCAGCAGGACTAGCGGTCCCTACGAGCAGTACTTC.

This sequence joins TRBV6-5 and TRBJ1-5, with 8 nucleotides matching TRBD1. The trim removed 6 bases at V and 3 bases at J, leaving 4 bases unmatched. Germline CDR1 MNHEY, CDR2 SVGAGI. The CDR3 has 14 amino acids. The CDR3 region has the DNA TGTGCCAGCAGCCCGGACAGGGACAATCAGCCCCAGCATTTT. This sequence encodes CASSPDRDNQPQHF.

V and J are TRBV24-1 and TRBJ2-1; TRBD2 matches 10 bases. Germline lookup yields CDR1 KGHDR and CDR2 SFDVKD. Trimming removed 4 bases from V and 12 bases from J; junction bases left unmatched: 17. The CDR3 is 17 amino acids. CDR3: CATSDPILAPSGRGQFF. CDR3 DNA sequence: TGTGCCACCAGTGACCCAATACTCGCCCCTAGCGGGAGAGGGCAGTTCTTC.

This clone appeared once. CDR3 DNA sequence: TGTGCCAGCAGCTTAGTGAGTGACAGGGCCACAGATACGCAGTATTTT. It translates to CASSLVSDRATDTQYF. The rearrangement uses TRBV7-9 and TRBJ2-3; 7 bases line up with TRBD1. Looked up from germline, CDR1 is SEHNR and CDR2 is FQNEAQ (reference sequence). This CDR3 comprises 16 residues. V lost 1 base, J lost 2 bases, and 6 bases stayed unmatched. The full variable domain, rest sourced from reference TRBV7-9 and TRBJ2-3, is DTGVSQNPRHKITKRGQNVTFRCDPISEHNRLYWYRQTLGQGPEFLTYFQNEAQLEKSRLLSDRFSAERPKGSFSTLEIQRTEQGDSAMYLCASSLVSDRATDTQYFGPGTRLTVL.

This rearrangement joins TRBV24-1 to TRBJ2-2, with 8 bases matching TRBD1. The V and J ends lost 3 bases and 7 bases, in that order; junction bases with no gene match: 3. Germline-derived CDR1 and CDR2 are KGHDR and SFDVKD. The CDR3 covers 14 residues. DNA for the CDR3: TGTGCCACCAGTGATCCCGGACAGGGCGGGGAGCTGTTTTTT. Translating gives CATSDPGQGGELFF.

This chain joins TRBV4-1 and TRBJ1-1; D possibly corresponds to TRBD1 (6 bases). Germline CDR1 reads MGHRA; CDR2 reads YSYEKL. V gave up 3 bases and J gave up 0 bases, with 14 bases separating them. The CDR3 has 16 residues. The CDR3 loop reads CASSQFGGQMNTEAFF. CDR3 DNA sequence: TGCGCCAGCAGCCAGTTCGGCGGACAGATGAACACTGAAGCTTTCTTT.

This clone has just a few counts. The chain combines TRBV27 with TRBJ1-1; no clear D gene. The V and J ends lost 5 bases and 4 bases respectively, with 11 bases between them. There are 13 residues in the CDR3. Germline V CDR1 and CDR2: MNHEY, SMNVEV (reference sequence). The CDR3 is CASSRRSGTEAFF. The DNA of the CDR3 is TGTGCCAGCAGTCGGAGAAGCGGCACTGAAGCTTTCTTT.

The gene calls are TRBV19 and TRBJ1-4, with TRBD1 matching 7 bases. Germline values: CDR1 LNHDA, CDR2 SQIVND (reference sequence). There are 17 residues in the CDR3. V shed 5 bases and J 0 bases; nucleotides not matched to a gene: 9. CDR3 residues: CASSPRGQATTNEKLFF. CDR3 sequence (DNA): TGTGCCAGTAGTCCTAGAGGACAGGCTACAACTAATGAAAAACTGTTTTTT.

The chain has TRBV18 and TRBJ1-3; 8 nucleotides line up with TRBD1. Germline V gene sequence: CDR1 KGHSH, CDR2 LQKENI. The V and J ends lost 1 base and 2 bases, in that order; junction bases with no gene match: 1. The CDR3 contains 15 residues. The CDR3 sequence: CASSPLQGAGNTIYF. The CDR3 region has the DNA TGTGCCAGCTCACCACTACAGGGGGCTGGAAACACCATATATTTT.

This chain connects TRBV30 to TRBJ1-1; D is unresolved. V gave up 0 bases and J gave up 1 base, with 6 bases separating them. The CDR3 has 13 residues. Germline assignment: CDR1 GTSNPN and CDR2 SVGIG (reference sequence). The CDR3 spells CAWSVSENTEAFF. The CDR3 coding sequence is TGTGCCTGGAGTGTGTCAGAGAACACTGAAGCTTTCTTT.

The chain carries TRBV5-1 and TRBJ1-2; a possible D gene is TRBD1 (6 bases). This CDR3 spans 14 amino acids. CDR1 is SGHRS, CDR2 YFSETQ, per germline. V was shortened by 4 bases and J by 1 base, with 11 bases between the two germline ends. The CDR3 DNA follows: TGCGCCAGCAGCCCGGGACAAGTTAACTATGGCTACACCTTC. Its protein is CASSPGQVNYGYTF.

The chain combines TRBV5-1 with TRBJ2-1, with a tentative D call TRBD2 (5 bases). V dropped 0 bases and J dropped 7 bases, with 14 bases sitting between them. Germline V gives CDR1 SGHRS, CDR2 YFSETQ. The CDR3 spans 15 residues. The CDR3 region is CASSLALEAENEQFF. The CDR3 coding sequence is TGCGCCAGCAGCTTGGCCCTAGAAGCGGAGAATGAGCAGTTCTTC.

The V call is TRBV6-5, the J call TRBJ2-2, with TRBD2 as a possible D gene (6 bases). From germline, CDR1 is MNHEY and CDR2 SVGAGI. V lost 7 bases, J lost 6 bases, and 18 bases lay in between. The CDR3 sequence is 15 residues long. This CDR3 is CASIHLSGAAGELFF. Written as DNA, the CDR3 is TGTGCCAGCATCCATCTTAGCGGTGCGGCCGGGGAGCTGTTTTTT.

This rearrangement joins TRBV28 to TRBJ1-2, with 8 bases matching TRBD1. Germline loops: CDR1 MDHEN, CDR2 SYDVKM. Unmatched junction bases numbered 2, after V lost 4 bases and J lost 1 base. CDR3 length: 14 amino acids. The CDR3 sequence: CASSYGQGNYGYTF. The CDR3 coding sequence is TGTGCCAGCAGTTACGGACAGGGTAACTATGGCTACACCTTC.

The chain recombines TRBV9 with TRBJ1-1, with TRBD1 identical over 7 bases. V shed 0 bases, J shed 0 bases, and the junction held 8 bases outside the gene matches. The CDR3 loop spans 17 amino acids. Germline CDR1 is SGDLS and CDR2 is YYNGEE. The CDR3 nucleotides are TGTGCCAGCAGCGTAGAAGGGACAGTCTCCATGAACACTGAAGCTTTCTTT. It translates to CASSVEGTVSMNTEAFF.

The rearrangement uses TRBV27 and TRBJ2-7; D perhaps matches TRBD2 (6 bases). Germline V gene sequence: CDR1 MNHEY, CDR2 SMNVEV (reference sequence). V was cut by 6 bases and J by 2 bases, with 14 bases left in between. This CDR3 comprises 14 residues. The DNA for the CDR3 is TGTGCCAGCAGCTCACGGGAGAGCCCCTACGAGCAGTACTTC. Translated: CASSSRESPYEQYF.

The chain recombines TRBV7-9 with TRBJ2-1, with 8 bases that match TRBD2. In germline, CDR1 is SEHNR, CDR2 FQNEAQ (reference sequence). V was clipped by 1 base and J by 9 bases; unmatched bases: 5. The CDR3 is 14 amino acids. CDR3 DNA sequence: TGTGCCAGCAGCTTAGGCGGGGCGGGAGGTGAGCAGTTCTTC. Translating it yields CASSLGGAGGEQFF.

This chain connects TRBV4-2 to TRBJ1-1, with 10 bases matching TRBD1. Germline values: CDR1 LGHNA, CDR2 YNFKEQ. Unmatched junction bases numbered 8, after V lost 4 bases and J lost 6 bases. This CDR3 is built from 15 residues. DNA for the CDR3: TGTGCCAGCAGCCTCCTGAGACAGGGGGCGGCTGAAGCTTTCTTT. It is translated as CASSLLRQGAAEAFF.

This clone has just a few counts. V usage is TRBV15 and J usage is TRBJ1-5, with D possibly TRBD1 on 6 matching bases. The length of the CDR3 is 14 residues. The V gene's germline CDR1 is LNHNV and CDR2 YYDKDF (reference sequence). V lost 5 bases to trimming and J lost 5 bases, with 13 bases between them. Written as DNA, the CDR3 is TGTGCCACCAGCCATCCTGGGGGCTATCAGCCCCAGCATTTT. Its protein is CATSHPGGYQPQHF. The full variable domain, its missing parts supplied by reference TRBV15 and TRBJ1-5, is DAMVIQNPRYQVTQFGKPVTLSCSQTLNHNVMYWYQQKSSQAPKLLFHYYDKDFNNEADTPDNFQSRRPNTSFCFLDIRSPGLGDTAMYLCATSHPGGYQPQHFGDGTRLSIL.